Reported below is one T cell receptor (beta chain). PCR used 60 Vbeta primers and 13 Jbeta primers. Generated by immunoSEQ multiplex PCR, the TCRdb table keeps only in-frame clones and is missing some. The table shows around 180,000 clones, with 80% to 85% occurring only once. Germline lookup yields CDR1 SEHNR and CDR2 FQNEAQ (reference sequence). The CDR3 has 15 amino acids. The ends lost 0 bases at V and 2 bases at J; junction bases unmatched: 3. The sample comes from a study of cytomegalovirus exposure and HLA in healthy donors. Sample: PBMCs. This TCR was sampled from a boy between 10 and 17 years old in good health and CMV-seronegative. The rearrangement links TRBV7-9 to TRBJ1-2; 7 positions match TRBD1. The CDR3 DNA is TGTGCCAGCAGCTTAGCCCTGGGACAGAACTATGGCTACACCTTC. Its translation is CASSLALGQNYGYTF.